This passage covers 23 T cell receptor beta chains from one sample sequenced in a study of cytomegalovirus exposure and HLA in healthy donors (dated by TCRdb to 2015 to 2018). The library was produced with the immunoSEQ multiplex PCR assay. For the multiplex PCR, a mixture combining 60 forward primers for TCR Vbeta segments and 13 reverse primers for TCR Jbeta segments was used. The table was pulled from immuneACCESS by TCRdb, which kept in-frame rearrangements only. Such tables lose some clones; where checked, under half of the loss comes from unresolved V genes, and the rest has no known cause. The sample table shows approximately 130,000 clones, and around 83% are seen once. Together, the top ten hold under 7% of the sample. The sequenced material came from PBMCs. The receptors originated from a woman aged 25 to 45 in good health and CMV-seropositive.

The V and J genes are TRBV30 and TRBJ2-7; D perhaps matches TRBD1 (5 bases). Germline V gene data show CDR1 as GTSNPN and CDR2 as SVGIG (reference sequence). Trimming removed 1 base at V and 1 base at J, with 17 bases between. The CDR3 is made up of 16 amino acids. The CDR3 region is CAWSESGPVLSYEQYF. The CDR3 bases are TGTGCCTGGAGTGAGTCAGGGCCTGTCCTTTCCTACGAGCAGTACTTC.

This clone has only one observation. The V and J genes are TRBV5-1 and TRBJ1-3; possibly TRBD1 for D (5 bases). This CDR3 contains 14 residues. Germline CDR1 SGHRS, CDR2 YFSETQ. Trimming took off 2 bases at V and 0 bases at J, with 6 bases between the two ends. The CDR3 sequence: CASSFDSSGNTIYF. CDR3 coding DNA: TGCGCCAGCAGCTTTGACAGCTCTGGAAACACCATATATTTT.

V gene TRBV29-1 combines with J gene TRBJ1-2, with TRBD1 matching 9 bases. J gave up 8 bases and V 6 bases, and 4 bases lay outside the gene matches. The CDR3 contains 11 residues. Germline V gene lookup returns CDR1 SQVTM and CDR2 ANQGSEA. CDR3 sequence reads: CSVDRGGGYTF. The CDR3 coding sequence is TGCAGCGTGGACAGGGGTGGCGGCTACACCTTC.

The chain couples TRBV11-2 to TRBJ1-4; 8 nucleotides match TRBD1. This CDR3 has 16 residues. Unmatched junction bases numbered 8, after V lost 3 bases and J lost 5 bases. CDR1 and CDR2 from the germline V gene are SGHAT and FQNNGV. The DNA of the CDR3 is TGTGCCAGCAGCTTCACCACAGGGGGAGGGAATGAAAAACTGTTTTTT. This encodes CASSFTTGGGNEKLFF.

V gene TRBV21-1 combines with J gene TRBJ1-6. TRBV21-1 counts as a pseudogene. The length of the CDR3 is 15 residues. The CDR3 here is CASSKGRETNSPLHF. The CDR3 DNA sequence: TGTGCCAGCAGCAAAGGTCGGGAGACGAATTCACCCCTCCACTTT.

Concerning this clone itself: At one boundary the junction diverges from the germline segment, which might be a read error. The identical CDR3 is also encoded by other nucleotide sequences in the sample. The chain has TRBV5-1 and TRBJ1-3, with D possibly matching TRBD1 (6 bases). Germline CDR1 SGHRS, CDR2 YFSETQ. The CDR3 loop spans 15 amino acids. The CDR3, as DNA: TGTGCCAGCAGCTTGACAGGATTCTCTGGAAACACCATATATTTT. It encodes CASSLTGFSGNTIYF.

V and J are TRBV7-9 and TRBJ1-2; a weak D match, TRBD1 (5 bases). V was shortened by 3 bases and J by 7 bases, with 9 bases between the two germline ends. Germline V gives CDR1 SEHNR, CDR2 FQNEAQ (reference sequence). The CDR3 has 12 residues. The DNA of the CDR3 is TGTGCCAGCAGCTTCGGACAAGCTGGCTACACCTTC. This encodes CASSFGQAGYTF.

The chain combines TRBV2 with TRBJ2-2, with D possibly matching TRBD2 (6 bases). The V gene lost 10 bases and the J gene lost 6 bases, with 12 bases spanning the gap. Germline V gives CDR1 SNHLY, CDR2 FYNNEI. The CDR3 length is 12 residues. The CDR3, as DNA: TGTGCCATCGTGGAGGGGTCCGGGGAGCTGTTTTTT. Its protein is CAIVEGSGELFF.

V gene TRBV7-9 combines with J gene TRBJ1-6; maybe TRBD1 (6 bases). The CDR3 contains 13 residues. The ends were cut back, 3 bases at V and 14 bases at J, with 14 bases in the middle. CDR1 SEHNR and CDR2 FQNEAQ come from the germline V gene (reference sequence). CDR3 sequence: CASSLEPGASLHF. The CDR3, as DNA: TGTGCCAGCAGCTTGGAGCCAGGGGCTTCCCTCCACTTT.

The rearrangement links TRBV28 to TRBJ2-5; possible D gene TRBD1, 6 bases. TRBJ2-7 matches the DNA end more closely, so the J call is doubtful. CDR3 length equals 13 residues. Germline-derived CDR1 and CDR2 are MDHEN and SYDVKM. This CDR3 reads CASVETGLYEQYF. CDR3 DNA sequence: TGTGCCAGCGTAGAAACAGGGCTATACGAGCAGTACTTC.

V gene TRBV5-8 combines with J gene TRBJ2-1; D gene uncertain. The CDR3 is 13 amino acids. Between the trimmed V and J ends, which lost 1 base and 6 bases, there was a span of 8 bases. The germline V gene has CDR1 SGHTS and CDR2 YDEGEE. Written as DNA, the CDR3 is TGTGCCAGCAGCTTGTTCCCCCTCAATGAGCAGTTCTTC. It is translated as CASSLFPLNEQFF.

This chain links TRBV11-2 with TRBJ1-6; a possible D gene is TRBD1 (6 bases). Germline values: CDR1 SGHAT, CDR2 FQNNGV. The V and J ends lost 5 bases and 14 bases respectively, with 19 bases between them. This CDR3 is 14 amino acids long. The CDR3 spells CASSPGPGQKTLHF. CDR3 in DNA: TGTGCCAGCAGCCCCGGACCGGGACAAAAAACCCTCCACTTT.

The CDR3 region has the DNA TGTGCCAGTGGACTGAGGGTAAACTACGAGCAGTACTTC. This sequence encodes CASGLRVNYEQYF. The J gene is TRBJ2-7, the V gene TRBV19, with D possibly being TRBD2 (5 bases). Germline CDR1 and CDR2: LNHDA and SQIVND (reference sequence). This CDR3 contains 13 residues. The V and J ends lost 8 bases and 3 bases respectively, with 14 bases between them.

The chain has TRBV2 and TRBJ2-4, with a possible D match to TRBD1 (5 bases). V was cut by 1 base and J by 2 bases, with 15 bases left in between. Germline V lookup: CDR1 SNHLY, CDR2 FYNNEI. The CDR3 loop spans 17 amino acids. Here the CDR3 DNA reads TGTGCCAGCAGTGAAGTGCCCGCAGGGTCCTCCAAAAACATTCAGTACTTC. Its protein product is CASSEVPAGSSKNIQYF. The variable domain in full, completed from reference TRBV2 and TRBJ2-4, reads EPEVTQTPSHQVTQMGQEVILRCVPISNHLYFYWYRQILGQKVEFLVSFYNNEISEKSEIFDDQFSVERPDGSNFTLKIRSTKLEDSAMYFCASSEVPAGSSKNIQYFGAGTRLSVL.

This clone was seen a single time. The junction departs from germline at one end; a sequencing error may be responsible. The genes are TRBV7-9 and TRBJ1-1, with D perhaps TRBD1 (5 bases). This CDR3 has 13 amino acids. Germline values: CDR1 SEHNR, CDR2 FQNEAQ (reference sequence). The CDR3 region has the DNA TGTTCCAGCAGCACTCAGGGGAACACTGAAGCTTTCTTT. Translated, it gives CSSSTQGNTEAFF.

The rearrangement uses TRBV28 and TRBJ2-5, with a possible D match to TRBD1 (6 bases). The CDR3 is 13 residues long. Germline CDR1 and CDR2: MDHEN and SYDVKM. Trimming took off 5 bases at V and 5 bases at J, with 12 bases between the two ends. CDR3 amino acids: CASSRTAKETQYF. The DNA for the CDR3 is TGTGCCAGCAGTAGGACAGCGAAGGAGACCCAGTACTTC.

The chain is built from TRBV19 and TRBJ1-4; 8 positions match TRBD1. The germline V gene has CDR1 LNHDA and CDR2 SQIVND (reference sequence). The CDR3 spans 13 residues. Losses at the gene ends were 10 bases for V and 4 bases for J; bases not matched to a gene: 5. In DNA, the CDR3 is TGTGCCACCCAGGGGGCAATTAATGAAAAACTGTTTTTT. Protein sequence: CATQGAINEKLFF.

The chain has TRBV1 and TRBJ2-3; the D call of TRBD2 is as the table states it, not checked on the DNA. TRBV1 is flagged as a pseudogene. The CDR3 is made up of 17 amino acids. The CDR3 sequence is CTSSHPRPRGHTDTQYF. The CDR3 DNA sequence: TGCACCAGCAGCCACCCCCGCCCCCGAGGGCACACAGATACGCAGTATTTT.

The chain recombines TRBV28 with TRBJ2-7, with 7 bases lining up with TRBD2. V dropped 7 bases and J dropped 1; count of bases not matched to a gene: 7. This CDR3 has 14 amino acids. Germline loops: CDR1 MDHEN, CDR2 SYDVKM. The DNA for the CDR3 is TGTGCCAGCACCTGGGGGGGACGATCCTACGAGCAGTACTTC. This encodes CASTWGGRSYEQYF.

The chain recombines TRBV2 with TRBJ2-3, with TRBD1 as a possible D gene (6 bases). This CDR3 is 14 amino acids long. Trimming removed 6 bases at V and 3 bases at J, with 13 bases between. CDR1 is SNHLY, CDR2 FYNNEI, per germline. CDR3 residues: CASRGALSTDTQYF. The DNA of the CDR3 is TGTGCCAGCAGGGGGGCCTTGAGTACAGATACGCAGTATTTT.

The V gene is TRBV30, the J gene TRBJ1-1, with D tentatively TRBD1 (5 bases). The CDR3 extends over 13 amino acids. The germline gives CDR1 GTSNPN, CDR2 SVGIG (reference sequence). The V and J ends lost 3 bases and 5 bases respectively, with 13 bases between them. CDR3: CAWSGGEKTEAFF. The CDR3 DNA reads TGTGCCTGGAGCGGGGGGGAGAAGACTGAAGCTTTCTTT.

J is TRBJ2-1 and V is TRBV7-9; TRBD2 aligns across 10 bases. The germline CDR1 and CDR2 sequences are SEHNR and FQNEAQ (reference sequence). CDR3 length equals 15 residues. Trimming at V came to 4 bases and at J to 9 bases, leaving 9 bases not matched to a gene. CDR3 bases: TGTGCCAGCAGCTCCATAGCGGGGGGCCACACTGAGCAGTTCTTC. Its translation is CASSSIAGGHTEQFF.

In this sample, this clone turned up a few times. The chain carries TRBV28 and TRBJ1-4, with TRBD1 as a possible D gene (6 bases). Germline V CDR1 and CDR2: MDHEN, SYDVKM. This CDR3 is 14 amino acids long. The germline V and J ends were trimmed by 2 bases and 6 bases, with 10 bases remaining between them. DNA for the CDR3: TGTGCCAGCAGTTTAGAGGACAGAGATGAAAAACTGTTTTTT. It encodes CASSLEDRDEKLFF.